The 7 T cell receptor beta chains in this list originate from one sample, sequenced in a study of shared clonotypes between healthy human individuals. Naivety among CD8 cells was defined by CD45RO negativity and positive CCR7 selection, thereby excluding terminally differentiated effector memory CD45RA+ cells. The data were produced by immunoSEQ multiplex PCR, yet TCRdb's version contains in-frame clones alone and is incomplete. Here the sample spans around 2,100,000 clones, approximately 94% being singletons. Material: naive CD8+ T cells sorted from blood. The origin of the receptors is a man aged 18 to 29 in good health.

V usage is TRBV9 and J usage is TRBJ2-7; D is uncertain. The CDR3 is 13 residues long. CDR1 and CDR2 (germline): SGDLS, YYNGEE. Between the trimmed V and J ends, which lost 6 bases and 6 bases, there was a span of 16 bases. The CDR3 loop reads CASTESHYGEQYF. The CDR3 DNA reads as TGTGCCAGCACGGAGTCCCATTATGGCGAGCAGTACTTC.

The gene calls are TRBV6-5 and TRBJ2-7; D unresolved. V shed 6 bases and J shed 5 bases, with 8 bases lying between them. CDR1 MNHEY and CDR2 SVGAGI come from the germline V gene. This CDR3 has 11 residues. CDR3 region: CASSLGNEQYF. In DNA, the CDR3 is TGTGCCAGCAGCCTTGGAAACGAGCAGTACTTC.

The V and J genes are TRBV28 and TRBJ2-7; the D gene is possibly TRBD1 (5 bases). In germline, CDR1 is MDHEN, CDR2 SYDVKM. With 1 base removed from V and 4 bases from J, the gap between germline ends came to 23 bases. The length of the CDR3 is 18 residues. The CDR3 protein is CASSLSSTGFSLTYEQYF. The CDR3, as DNA: TGTGCCAGCAGTTTATCTAGTACAGGATTCTCTTTGACATACGAGCAGTACTTC.

This sequence joins TRBV10-1 and TRBJ2-2, with D possibly called TRBD1 or TRBD2 (5 bases each). V lost 2 bases to trimming and J lost 3 bases, with 13 bases between them. The CDR3 is 16 amino acids. The germline V gene has CDR1 WNHNN and CDR2 SYGVQD (reference sequence). This chain's CDR3 is CASSEGKLGDTGELFF. The CDR3 DNA is TGCGCCAGCAGTGAGGGAAAATTGGGGGACACCGGGGAGCTGTTTTTT.

The chain has TRBV10-2 and TRBJ1-1; D call uncertain. The germline V and J ends were trimmed by 1 base and 2 bases, with 2 bases remaining between them. Looked up from germline, CDR1 is WSHSY and CDR2 is SAAADI. CDR3 length equals 12 residues. CDR3 nucleotide sequence: TGCGCCAGCAGTGAGTACAACACTGAAGCTTTCTTT. It yields the protein CASSEYNTEAFF.

The chain has TRBV11-2 and TRBJ2-7; unclear D gene. Germline assignment: CDR1 SGHAT and CDR2 FQNNGV. Trimming cost V 3 bases and J 3 bases, with 15 bases left between them. This CDR3 has 15 residues. The chain's CDR3 is CASSFPGRLDYEQYF. DNA for the CDR3: TGTGCCAGCAGCTTCCCCGGTAGGTTGGACTACGAGCAGTACTTC.

DNA for the CDR3: TGTGCCAGCAGCGTAGGACAGGGGATAGCCTACGAGCAGTACTTC. Its translation is CASSVGQGIAYEQYF. J is TRBJ2-7 and V is TRBV9; 8 bases align to TRBD1. The J segment lost 2 bases and the V segment lost 0 bases, leaving 4 bases of the junction unmatched. This CDR3 contains 15 residues. Per germline, CDR1 SGDLS and CDR2 YYNGEE.